This T cell receptor (beta chain) is drawn from a study of memory CD4+ T cells and cytomegalovirus serostatus. Study information: Of the healthy Belgian adults, several were CMV seropositive and 24 seronegative.

The protocol was immunoSEQ multiplex PCR, while the TCRdb copy is restricted to in-frame clones and leaves out a portion. The sample contains some 58,000 clones, roughly four fifths of which appear only once. Findings of the study overall: Each of 60 to 80 CMV-associated TCRbeta sequences occurred in one to five individuals.

Single viable CD3+CD4+CD8-CD45RO+ cells were sorted as the memory CD4+ T cells. To note about this clone: Antigen: not known.

This CDR3 comprises 14 residues. From germline, CDR1 is LNHDA and CDR2 SQIVND (reference sequence). Trimming stripped 6 bases from V and 6 bases from J, with 15 bases between. The TCR originated in an adult in good health and CMV-seronegative. The sample comprised memory CD4+ T cells from blood. This sequence joins TRBV19 and TRBJ1-3; D might be TRBD1 (6 bases). The CDR3 DNA sequence: TGTGCCAGTAGCAGACAGGTCTCCTCAAACACCATATATTTT. This sequence encodes CASSRQVSSNTIYF.